This T cell receptor (beta chain) was retrieved from a study of cytomegalovirus exposure and HLA in healthy donors. Study-level information: An analysis done earlier identified approximately 120 million unique TCR beta sequences from approximately 180 million T cells. Study results and limitations: Per a later analysis, HLA-associated TCR beta chains showed more clonal expansion than other, equally common TCR beta chains. In all likelihood, a cluster of highly shared sequence variants was a sequencing artifact. It was approximately 160 TCR beta chains that were listed as cytomegalovirus-associated.

Use of 60 Vbeta and 13 Jbeta primers characterized the PCR. Measured with immunoSEQ multiplex PCR; TCRdb has only the in-frame clones, and not every one. The table includes some 130,000 clones, more than 7.5% detected once. Concerning this clone itself: The antigen is unknown.

Germline V gene sequence: CDR1 SGHTA, CDR2 FQGNSA. Trimming cost V 2 bases and J 5 bases, with 12 bases left between them. The CDR3 length is 14 residues. Sequenced input: PBMCs. This chain connects TRBV7-2 to TRBJ1-1; no firm D call. The sequence came from a man aged 45-65 years in good health and CMV-seronegative. CDR3 amino acids: CASSLPTRGTEAFF. The DNA for the CDR3 is TGTGCCAGCAGCTTACCGACTCGGGGTACTGAAGCTTTCTTT. The full variable domain, in which reference TRBV7-2 and TRBJ1-1 provide the parts outside the CDR3, is GAGVSQSPSNKVTEKGKDVELRCDPISGHTALYWYRQSLGQGLEFLIYFQGNSAPDKSGLPSDRFSAERTGGSVSTLTIQRTQQEDSAVYLCASSLPTRGTEAFFGQGTRLTVV.